Listed below are T cell receptor beta chains from one sample, sequenced in a study of Graves' ophthalmopathy and Graves' hyperthyroidism. TCRdb passed the multiplex PCR reads through MiXCR, listing each CDR3 protein once. Among roughly 610,000 distinct CDR3 sequences listed, about a fifth were seen once. Sequencing was performed on peripheral blood. These receptors were obtained from a woman under 30 with stable Graves' hyperthyroidism. Some clones in this sample may be carry-over from other donors' samples. Each CDR3 is given with its conserved first and last residue. Fields, in order: clone size, J gene, V gene, D gene, CDR3 protein, CDR3 DNA. D genes are given only for firm matches. Not all rows give a size; the values are once, few, many and, for expanded clones, a class.

>many|TRBJ2-5|TRBV6-1|NA
CASRKETQYF
TGTGCCAGCAGAAAAGAGACCCAGTACTTC
>many|TRBJ2-2|TRBV11-2|NA
CASSFRTSSGELFF
TGTGCCAGCAGCTTCCGTACTAGCTCCGGGGAGCTGTTTTTT
>NA|TRBJ2-7|TRBV12-3/TRBV12-4|NA
CASSFGGAENYEQYF
TGTGCCAGCAGTTTCGGGGGAGCGGAGAACTACGAGCAGTACTTC
>many|TRBJ1-1|TRBV7-8|NA
CASSPPAATEAFF
TGTGCCAGCAGCCCCCCCGCGGCCACTGAAGCTTTCTTT
>many|TRBJ2-6|TRBV28|NA
CASSLWGLGSGANVLTF
TGTGCCAGCAGTTTATGGGGACTGGGCTCTGGGGCCAACGTCCTGACTTTC
>many|TRBJ2-7|TRBV25-1|TRBD2
CAIGMWGGSGAYEQYF
TGTGCCATCGGGATGTGGGGTGGTAGCGGGGCCTACGAGCAGTACTTC
>NA|TRBJ1-1|TRBV6-5|NA
CASSYARKGTEAFF
TGTGCCAGCAGTTACGCTCGGAAAGGCACTGAAGCTTTCTTT
>NA|TRBJ2-7|TRBV6-2/TRBV6-3|TRBD2
CASSYRVAGGYEQYF
TGTGCCAGCAGTTACCGCGTAGCGGGGGGTTACGAGCAGTACTTC
>many|TRBJ2-7|TRBV27|NA
CASSLFGPGTYEQYF
TGTGCCAGCAGTTTATTCGGACCCGGGACCTACGAGCAGTACTTC
>many|TRBJ1-2|TRBV7-6|NA
CASSPGNQNEGYTF
TGTGCCAGCAGCCCTGGCAACCAAAATGAAGGCTACACCTTC
>NA|TRBJ2-7|TRBV20-1|NA
CSARGEGAAYEQYF
TGCAGTGCTAGAGGGGAGGGGGCGGCGTACGAGCAGTACTTC
>many|TRBJ1-6|TRBV6-5|TRBD1
CASSFHRDRGVNSPLHF
TGTGCCAGCAGTTTCCACCGGGACAGGGGGGTCAACTCACCCCTCCACTTT
>few|TRBJ2-2|TRBV12-3/TRBV12-4|TRBD1
CASSRDSEGSNTGELFF
TGTGCCAGCAGTCGGGACAGCGAGGGATCGAACACCGGGGAGCTGTTTTTT
>many|TRBJ1-2|TRBV20-1|NA
CSARDLGPNYGYTF
TGCAGTGCTAGAGATTTAGGGCCTAACTATGGCTACACCTTC
>many|TRBJ2-4|TRBV11-2|NA
CASSLAKNIQYF
TGTGCCAGCAGCTTAGCCAAAAACATTCAGTACTTC
>few|TRBJ1-2|TRBV12-3/TRBV12-4|NA
CASSPGPGAGYGYTF
TGTGCCAGCAGTCCCGGGCCGGGGGCCGGCTATGGCTACACCTTC
>many|TRBJ2-7|TRBV6-4|TRBD2
CASRRRTSGGAGEKYEQYF
TGTGCCAGCAGGCGCCGGACTAGCGGGGGGGCGGGGGAAAAATACGAGCAGTACTTC
>NA|TRBJ1-1|TRBV29-1|NA
CSAKTQGGETEAFF
TGCAGCGCCAAAACGCAGGGAGGGGAAACTGAAGCTTTCTTT
>many|TRBJ2-7|TRBV28|NA
CASSYNSLAVSYEQYF
TGTGCCAGCAGTTACAACTCGTTAGCCGTATCCTACGAGCAGTACTTC
>once|TRBJ2-2|TRBV11-2|TRBD2
CASQLVAGGPTGELFF
TGTGCCAGCCAGCTGGTGGCGGGGGGGCCCACCGGGGAGCTGTTTTTT
>NA|TRBJ1-2|TRBV4-1|NA
CASSQESINYGYTF
TGCGCCAGCAGCCAAGAATCCATTAACTATGGCTACACCTTC
>few|TRBJ2-4|TRBV19|NA
CASSLVGTAKNIQYF
TGTGCCAGTAGTCTTGTGGGTACGGCCAAAAACATTCAGTACTTC
>NA|TRBJ1-5|TRBV6-2/TRBV6-3|NA
CASSYLAAFGSLIYSNQPQHF
TGTGCCAGCAGTTACTTGGCGGCCTTTGGCAGTCTAATTTATAGCAATCAGCCCCAGCATTTT
>many|TRBJ2-5|TRBV9|NA
CASSVDGTGKETQYF
TGTGCCAGCAGCGTAGATGGGACCGGAAAAGAGACCCAGTACTTC
>many|TRBJ2-5|TRBV2|TRBD2
CASSDQAGSQETQYF
TGTGCCAGCAGTGACCAAGCGGGGTCTCAAGAGACCCAGTACTTC
>NA|TRBJ2-7|TRBV28|NA
CASSLGREPYGQYF
TGTGCCAGCAGTTTAGGCAGGGAGCCCTACGGGCAGTACTTC
>NA|TRBJ1-2|TRBV5-1|TRBD1
CASSLGQGPFEGYTF
TGCGCCAGCAGCTTGGGACAGGGCCCATTTGAGGGCTACACCTTC
>many|TRBJ1-2|TRBV25-1|NA
CASSESGSLNYGYTF
TGTGCCAGCAGTGAATCCGGCAGCCTAAACTATGGCTACACCTTC
>few|TRBJ2-2|TRBV12-3/TRBV12-4|NA
CASSLDRGELFF
TGTGCCAGCAGTTTGGACCGTGGTGAGCTGTTTTTT
>few|TRBJ2-5|TRBV7-9|TRBD2
CASSSGLAGVKTQYF
TGTGCCAGCAGCTCCGGACTAGCGGGGGTTAAGACCCAGTACTTC
>many|TRBJ1-5|TRBV6-1|TRBD1
CASTPDRGGQPQHF
TGTGCCAGCACTCCCGACAGGGGAGGTCAGCCCCAGCATTTT
>many|TRBJ1-2|TRBV14|NA
CASSRGGAYGYTF
TGTGCCAGCAGCCGAGGAGGGGCCTATGGCTACACCTTC
>many|TRBJ2-1|TRBV6-1|TRBD2
CASSELAGSYNEQFF
TGTGCCAGCAGTGAACTAGCGGGCTCCTACAATGAGCAGTTCTTC
>NA|TRBJ1-1|TRBV6-5|TRBD1
CASSNGTVNTEAFF
TGTGCCAGCAGTAACGGGACAGTGAACACTGAAGCTTTCTTT
>few|TRBJ2-5|TRBV2|NA
CASSVPGPQETQYF
TGTGCCAGCAGTGTACCGGGTCCCCAAGAGACCCAGTACTTC
>many|TRBJ1-1|TRBV6-5|NA
CASMRASTEAFF
TGTGCTTCGATGAGGGCTAGCACTGAAGCTTTCTTT
>NA|TRBJ1-3|TRBV2|NA
CASSGETGNTIYF
TGTGCCAGCAGTGGAGAAACTGGAAACACCATATATTTT
>NA|TRBJ1-5|TRBV6-1|NA
CASTQSKQPQHF
TGTGCCAGCACCCAGTCAAAACAGCCCCAGCATTTT
>many|TRBJ2-5|TRBV12-3/TRBV12-4|TRBD1
CASSFAGQDQETQYF
TGTGCCAGCAGTTTTGCGGGACAGGACCAAGAGACCCAGTACTTC
>NA|TRBJ1-1|TRBV2|NA
CASSEAERMNTEAFF
TGTGCCAGCAGTGAAGCGGAGCGGATGAACACTGAAGCTTTCTTT
>few|TRBJ1-1|TRBV20-1|TRBD1
CSAKTGGYTEAFF
TGCAGTGCGAAGACAGGGGGATACACTGAAGCTTTCTTT
>NA|TRBJ1-6|TRBV6-2/TRBV6-3|NA
CASSRASGFLHF
TGTGCCAGCAGTCGCGCCTCAGGATTCCTCCACTTT
>many|TRBJ2-5|TRBV2|NA
CASNGETQYF
TGTGCCAGCAATGGAGAGACCCAGTACTTC